Listed below are T cell receptor beta chains from one sample, sequenced in a study of T-cell reconstitution after alpha-beta-depleted transplantation in children. TCRdb reanalysed the PCR reads using MiXCR and keeps one entry per CDR3 protein. Among 450,000 to 700,000 distinct CDR3 sequences listed, roughly 30% were seen once. The sequences come from PBMCs, collected before TCRalphabeta/CD19-depleted stem cell transplant. The receptors shown here come from a boy younger than two with Wiskott-Aldrich syndrome, due to receive a stem cell transplant. Each CDR3 is given with its conserved first and last residue. D genes are given only for firm matches. A row's size may be missing; if present it is once, few, many or a size class.

J gene | clone size | D gene | V gene | CDR3 DNA | CDR3 protein
TRBJ2-3 | NA | NA | TRBV5-1 | TGCGCCAGCAGCCCCGGGGATCTCATACTACATACGCAGTATTTT | CASSPGDLILHTQYF
TRBJ2-7 | many | TRBD1 | TRBV5-5 | TGTGCCAGCAGCGGGGGACAGGGATCCTACGAGCAGTACTTC | CASSGGQGSYEQYF
TRBJ1-4 | few | NA | TRBV20-1 | TGCAGTGCTAGCCATGGGGGCAGGAAACTGTTTTTT | CSASHGGRKLFF
TRBJ2-7 | once | NA | TRBV5-1 | TGCGCCAGCAGGGAGGGTGCAAGCTCCTACGAGCAGTACTTC | CASREGASSYEQYF
TRBJ2-3 | NA | NA | TRBV7-2 | TGTGCCAGCAGCTTAGGAGGGAGTTACGCAGATACGCAGTATTTT | CASSLGGSYADTQYF
TRBJ2-2 | few | NA | TRBV5-1 | TGCGCCAGCAGCCCCTTCCCGGGGGCGAACACCGGGGAGCTGTTTTTT | CASSPFPGANTGELFF
TRBJ2-3 | NA | TRBD2 | TRBV28 | TGTGCCAGCAGTGGGGGGGGGTATACGCAGTATTTT | CASSGGGYTQYF
TRBJ2-1 | few | NA | TRBV5-1 | TGCGCCAGCAGCTACCCCTCGAGCGGACATCAACCGCACTACAATGAGCAGTTCTTC | CASSYPSSGHQPHYNEQFF
TRBJ2-1 | few | NA | TRBV28 | TGTGCCAGCAGGGATTGGACCTTATACAATGAGCAGTTCTTC | CASRDWTLYNEQFF
TRBJ2-7 | NA | TRBD1 | TRBV27 | TGTGCCAGCAGTCCGACAGGGGCCGCCTACGAGCAGTACTTC | CASSPTGAAYEQYF
TRBJ2-3 | NA | NA | TRBV24-1 | TGTGCCACCAGAGGACAGAACACAGATACGCAGTATTTT | CATRGQNTDTQYF
TRBJ1-5 | NA | NA | TRBV20-1 | TGCAGTGCTCTGTATGGGGGCTTCAGCAATCAGCCCCAGCATTTT | CSALYGGFSNQPQHF
TRBJ1-3 | NA | NA | TRBV4-1 | TGCGCCAGCAGCCAAGATTATCGGTTTGGGGCCTCTGGAAACACCATATATTTT | CASSQDYRFGASGNTIYF
TRBJ2-5 | NA | NA | TRBV30 | TGTGCCTGGAGTGTGGTATACAGCGAGCAAGAGACCCAGTACTTC | CAWSVVYSEQETQYF
TRBJ2-7 | NA | TRBD2 | TRBV7-2 | TGTGCCAGCAGCACCATATCGGGGGGGACCTACGAGCAGTACTTC | CASSTISGGTYEQYF
TRBJ2-1 | few | TRBD1 | TRBV6-1 | TGTGCCAGCAGGGAGTTAACAGGGGTCGAGCAGTTCTTC | CASRELTGVEQFF
TRBJ2-1 | NA | TRBD2 | TRBV20-1 | TGCAGTGCTAGAGATTGGGGTACTAGCGGCTCCTACAATGAGCAGTTCTTC | CSARDWGTSGSYNEQFF
TRBJ2-2 | NA | TRBD1 | TRBV5-1 | TGCGCCAGCAGCCCTCGACAGGGTGGGACCTGGGGGGAGCTGTTTTTT | CASSPRQGGTWGELFF
TRBJ2-7 | few | NA | TRBV4-1 | TGCGCCAGCAGCCAGGGCACCATCAGCTCCTACGAGCAGTACTTC | CASSQGTISSYEQYF
TRBJ2-3 | NA | TRBD2 | TRBV19 | TGTGCCAGTAGTCCTCGAGAAGCGGGAGCCACAGATACGCAGTATTTT | CASSPREAGATDTQYF
TRBJ1-4 | few | NA | TRBV6-1 | TGTGCCAGCAGCCACGGCCCCCTGCTCAGGGTTAATGAAAAACTGTTTTTT | CASSHGPLLRVNEKLFF
TRBJ1-1 | NA | NA | TRBV11-2 | TGTGCCAGCAGCTTAGATAGATTTTGGAACACTGAAGCTTTCTTT | CASSLDRFWNTEAFF
TRBJ1-2 | NA | TRBD1 | TRBV20-1 | TGCAGTGCTAGAGATCTAAACGACAGGGTTTATGGCTACACCTTC | CSARDLNDRVYGYTF
TRBJ2-7 | few | NA | TRBV10-2 | TGCGCCAGCAGTGTGAATACCTACGAGCAGTACTTC | CASSVNTYEQYF
TRBJ2-2 | NA | NA | TRBV5-4 | TGTGCCAGCAGCTTGCTGGGGCAAACCGGGGAGCTGTTTTTT | CASSLLGQTGELFF
TRBJ2-2 | NA | TRBD1 | TRBV28 | TGTGCCAGCAGCACCGAATCCACAGGGGGCACGAACACCGGGGAGCTGTTTTTT | CASSTESTGGTNTGELFF
TRBJ2-1 | few | NA | TRBV24-1 | TGTGCCACCAGTGACTCCGTTAGCGGACACTCCTACAATGAGCAGTTCTTC | CATSDSVSGHSYNEQFF
TRBJ2-7 | few | NA | TRBV14 | TGTGCCAGCAGCCAAGATCGGGACGGCCGTATTTTACAGTACTTC | CASSQDRDGRILQYF
TRBJ2-7 | NA | NA | TRBV5-1 | TGCGCCAGCAGCTTGGATACACTGGGAAGGACTCCAACCTACGAGCAGTACTTC | CASSLDTLGRTPTYEQYF
TRBJ2-5 | few | TRBD1 | TRBV18 | TGTGCCAGCTCCCAACCTATCAGACAGGGTGGATGGTCAGAGACCCAGTACTTC | CASSQPIRQGGWSETQYF
TRBJ2-1 | few | TRBD2 | TRBV5-6 | TGTGCCAGCAGCGGATGGACTAGCGGGAGGCGAAGCTCCTACAATGAGCAGTTCTTC | CASSGWTSGRRSSYNEQFF
TRBJ2-7 | NA | NA | TRBV5-1 | TGCGCCAGCACCCCGCGGGGAGAGCAGTACTTC | CASTPRGEQYF
TRBJ2-1 | many | NA | TRBV27 | TGTGCCAGCAGGAGCTCCTACAATGAGCAGTTCTTC | CASRSSYNEQFF
TRBJ2-1 | NA | TRBD2 | TRBV20-1 | TGCAGTGCTAGAGGGGGACTAGCGGGAGCCTACAATGAGCAGTTCTTC | CSARGGLAGAYNEQFF
TRBJ2-7 | few | NA | TRBV30 | TGTGCCTGGAGTGTGGAAACAGGGAGCTCCTACGAGCAGTACTTC | CAWSVETGSSYEQYF
TRBJ2-7 | few | TRBD1 | TRBV9 | TGTGCCAGCAGCCCCGAGGGGGACAGCTCCCTTGGGCAGTACTTC | CASSPEGDSSLGQYF
TRBJ2-5 | NA | NA | TRBV13 | TGTGCCAGCAGCCAGGGGACTATCAAAGAGACCCAGTACTTC | CASSQGTIKETQYF
TRBJ2-5 | few | TRBD1 | TRBV27 | TGTGCCAGCAGATTACAGGGGGGAATCGGGGAGACCCAGTACTTC | CASRLQGGIGETQYF
TRBJ2-2 | NA | TRBD2 | TRBV12-3/TRBV12-4 | TGTGCCAGCAGTCCTAGCGGGATCACCGGGGAGCTGTTTTTT | CASSPSGITGELFF
TRBJ2-7 | NA | NA | TRBV5-1 | TGCGCCAGCAGCCCCCCAGGGCAATACGAGCAGTACTTC | CASSPPGQYEQYF
TRBJ2-7 | few | NA | TRBV7-9 | TGTGCCAGCAGCTTAGAGGCGGACGAGCAGTACTTC | CASSLEADEQYF
TRBJ1-6 | few | NA | TRBV7-2 | TGTGCCAGCAGCTTAAGTGGACAGATCGTTGGATCACCCCTCCACTTT | CASSLSGQIVGSPLHF
TRBJ2-1 | NA | TRBD2 | TRBV5-1 | TGCGCCAGCAGCTTGGCCGTTAGCGGGAGCTTGGGCAATGAGCAGTTCTTC | CASSLAVSGSLGNEQFF
TRBJ2-1 | many | NA | TRBV5-1 | TGCGCCAGCAGCTTGGGGGTAGGGGGCAATGAGCAGTTCTTC | CASSLGVGGNEQFF
TRBJ2-1 | NA | TRBD1 | TRBV4-1 | TGCGCCAGCAGCCTTTGGACAGGGGACTCCTACAATGAGCAGTTCTTC | CASSLWTGDSYNEQFF
TRBJ2-7 | few | TRBD1 | TRBV5-4 | TGTGCCAGCAGCTTGGACAGGGGGTTCCGCGAGCAGTACTTC | CASSLDRGFREQYF
TRBJ1-1 | NA | NA | TRBV6-5 | TGTGCCAGCAGTTGGAAACGACAGGCGGAAGCTTTCTTT | CASSWKRQAEAFF
TRBJ2-3 | NA | TRBD2 | TRBV20-1 | TGCAGTACCATACCGGAGCGGGGGCTGGATACGCAGTATTTT | CSTIPERGLDTQYF
TRBJ2-7 | few | NA | TRBV5-1 | TGCGCCAGCAGCTTTTTAGCCTCCTACGAGCAGTACTTC | CASSFLASYEQYF
TRBJ2-1 | NA | NA | TRBV3-1 | TGTGCCAGCAGCCAAGATAGGAGAGAGCCCTACAATGAGCAGTTCTTC | CASSQDRREPYNEQFF
TRBJ1-2 | NA | TRBD1 | TRBV5-5 | TGTGCCAGCAGCTCGGACAGGGAATATGGCTACACCTTC | CASSSDREYGYTF
TRBJ2-7 | NA | NA | TRBV10-1 | TGCGCCAGCAGTGAGTATAACAGGGAGGACGAGCAGTACTTC | CASSEYNREDEQYF
TRBJ2-1 | NA | TRBD2 | TRBV5-5 | TGTGCCAGCAGCTTGGGCCTAGCGGTCATCTACAATGAGCAGTTCTTC | CASSLGLAVIYNEQFF
TRBJ2-7 | few | TRBD1 | TRBV20-1 | TGCAGTGCTATATCATACTCAGGGGGCGAGCAGTACTTC | CSAISYSGGEQYF
TRBJ2-7 | few | NA | TRBV7-9 | TGTGCCAGCAGCTTAGGGGTAGTCTACGAGCAGTACTTC | CASSLGVVYEQYF
TRBJ2-3 | few | TRBD2 | TRBV15 | TGTGCCACCAGCAGGGAACTAGCGGGAGTTGGGACAGATACGCAGTATTTT | CATSRELAGVGTDTQYF
TRBJ2-1 | many | NA | TRBV7-2 | TGTGCCAGCAGCCTAGCAGCCTCTGGTTACAATGAGCAGTTCTTC | CASSLAASGYNEQFF
TRBJ2-2 | NA | NA | TRBV7-2 | TGTGCCAGCAGCTTAGGGTTTGACGGGGAGCTGTTTTTT | CASSLGFDGELFF
TRBJ2-7 | few | TRBD2 | TRBV5-5 | TGTGCCAGCAGCACCACTAGCGGGAGCCTCGAGCAGTACTTC | CASSTTSGSLEQYF
TRBJ2-7 | few | NA | TRBV29-1 | TGCAGCGTTCTTATTGGCGACGAGCAGTACTTC | CSVLIGDEQYF